This T cell receptor (beta chain) appears in the sequencing data of a study of blood T cell repertoires in COVID-19. Across the study: Acute-phase and convalescent COVID-19 samples originated in the United States, Italy and Spain. PBMCs, B-cell-depleted T cells, or T cells were the source of the cDNA or gDNA that made up the material.

CDR1 and CDR2 from the germline V gene are ENHRY and SYGVKD. V gave up 5 bases and J gave up 8 bases, with 12 bases separating them. The CDR3 length is 13 residues. Authors' processing steps: Researchers report that nucleated cell counts were estimated from reference gene primer amplification. Produced via immunoSEQ multiplex PCR; TCRdb's table is partial and in-frame only. V, J and clone size are those of that table, while D and trimming were read from the DNA. The sample holds around 130,000 clones, 77% seen once. The genes are TRBV10-3 and TRBJ1-4; perhaps TRBD1 as D (5 bases). Source material: peripheral blood. The receptor was derived from an elderly man with acute or convalescent COVID-19. CDR3 loop: CAISTREGEKLFF. The DNA of the CDR3 is TGTGCCATCAGTACCAGGGAAGGAGAAAAACTGTTTTTT.